This TCR beta chain was identified in a study of shared clonotypes between healthy human individuals. Germline CDR1 is MGHRA and CDR2 is YSYEKL. The CDR3 runs to 15 residues. After removal of 4 bases from V and 0 bases from J, the junction contained 4 bases not matched to a gene. Positively selected for CCR7, the CD45RO-negative cells used as naive CD8 cells excluded terminally differentiated effector memory CD45RA+ cells. The method was immunoSEQ multiplex PCR; TCRdb's version includes in-frame clones alone and lacks a portion of them. The sample records 700,000 to 950,000 clones, about 96% being singletons.

The receptor was derived from a man aged 25-40 years in good health. The chain couples TRBV4-1 to TRBJ2-7; 9 positions agree with TRBD1. The sample was naive CD8+ T cells sorted from blood. This CDR3 is CASSPWTGVSYEQYF. CDR3 sequence (DNA): TGCGCCAGCAGCCCCTGGACAGGGGTCTCCTACGAGCAGTACTTC.